This entry lists 21 T cell receptor beta chains sequenced from one sample in a study of shared clonotypes between healthy human individuals. TCRdb keeps only in-frame clones here, not all; method: immunoSEQ multiplex PCR. The data contain over a million clones, around three quarters of them singletons. Material for sequencing was memory CD4+ T cells from PBMCs. The subset: CD45RA-negative fraction. The receptors here all came from a young man in good health. Some clones in this sample may be carry-over from other donors' samples.

The table lists this clone with a few counts. The chain couples TRBV27 to TRBJ1-2; 9 nucleotides line up with TRBD1. The germline CDR1 and CDR2 sequences are MNHEY and SMNVEV (reference sequence). J lost 6 bases, V lost 3 bases, and 2 bases had no gene match. The CDR3 sequence is 13 residues long. CDR3 protein: CASSFRTGDGYTF. CDR3 nucleotide sequence: TGTGCCAGCAGTTTTCGGACAGGGGATGGCTACACCTTC.

The chain recombines TRBV6-1 with TRBJ2-7; maybe TRBD1 (6 bases). The ends were cut back, 6 bases at V and 1 base at J, with 13 bases in the middle. This CDR3 has 14 residues. The germline gives CDR1 MNHNS, CDR2 SASEGT. The CDR3 protein is CASSDPGQSYEQYF. As DNA, the CDR3 is TGTGCCAGCAGCGATCCGGGACAATCCTACGAGCAGTACTTC.

V is TRBV28 and J is TRBJ1-2, with 9 bases aligning to TRBD1. V trimming: 5 bases; J trimming: 3 bases; junction bases outside the gene matches: 4. Germline-derived CDR1 and CDR2 are MDHEN and SYDVKM. The CDR3 has 14 residues. CDR3 sequence: CASSTGTGYYGYTF. The CDR3, as DNA: TGTGCCAGCAGTACCGGGACAGGGTACTATGGCTACACCTTC.

CDR3 residues: CASSLFDRVWTDTQYF. The DNA of the CDR3 is TGTGCCAGCAGCCTATTCGACAGGGTATGGACAGATACGCAGTATTTT. This chain joins TRBV11-2 and TRBJ2-3, with 7 bases fitting TRBD1. Germline V gene lookup returns CDR1 SGHAT and CDR2 FQNNGV. The trim removed 5 bases at V and 3 bases at J, leaving 11 bases unmatched. The CDR3 is 16 amino acids. Combining the CDR3 with reference TRBV11-2 and TRBJ2-3 gives the whole variable domain EAGVAQSPRYKIIEKRQSVAFWCNPISGHATLYWYQQILGQGPKLLIQFQNNGVVDDSQLPKDRFSAERLKGVDSTLKIQPAKLEDSAVYLCASSLFDRVWTDTQYFGPGTRLTVL.

The V and J genes are TRBV5-1 and TRBJ2-1, with D possibly being TRBD2 (5 bases). Per germline, CDR1 SGHRS and CDR2 YFSETQ. This CDR3 has 16 residues. Trimming took off 0 bases at V and 5 bases at J, with 15 bases between the two ends. The DNA of the CDR3 is TGCGCCAGCAGCTTGGGGGGAGCCCAACTAAACAATGAGCAGTTCTTC. Encoded protein: CASSLGGAQLNNEQFF.

This chain links TRBV6-6 with TRBJ2-5; 7 bases fit TRBD1. The CDR3 extends over 16 amino acids. The V gene end was trimmed by 0 bases and the J gene end by 1 base; junction bases not matched to a gene: 5. Germline V CDR1 and CDR2: MNHNY, SVGAGI (reference sequence). The CDR3 loop is CASSYSLQGPQETQYF. DNA of the CDR3: TGTGCCAGCAGTTACTCGTTACAGGGGCCCCAAGAGACCCAGTACTTC.

In its sample, this clone was seen a few times. The chain has TRBV28 and TRBJ1-4, with D uncertain. The CDR3 has 13 amino acids. V lost 5 bases and J 7 bases, leaving 11 bases between the germline ends. In germline, CDR1 is MDHEN, CDR2 SYDVKM. Here the CDR3 reads CASSLRALEKLFF. CDR3 nucleotide sequence: TGTGCCAGCAGTCTAAGGGCGCTTGAAAAACTGTTTTTT.

The chain couples TRBV30 to TRBJ2-2, with D maybe TRBD2 (5 bases). The CDR3 loop spans 17 amino acids. V was clipped by 2 bases and J by 0 bases, with 16 bases between them. Germline CDR1 GTSNPN, CDR2 SVGIG (reference sequence). The CDR3 coding sequence is TGTGCCTGGAGTCGGCTAGCTCAGCCTCCGAACACCGGGGAGCTGTTTTTT. This translates into CAWSRLAQPPNTGELFF.

This rearrangement joins TRBV27 to TRBJ2-7; the D is unclear. V lost 6 bases and J lost 2, with 14 bases in between. Germline V gene data show CDR1 as MNHEY and CDR2 as SMNVEV (reference sequence). This CDR3 is 14 amino acids long. The CDR3 is CASRPQVPTYEQYF. The CDR3 DNA follows: TGTGCCAGCAGACCCCAGGTGCCCACCTACGAGCAGTACTTC.

Comments on this clone: The sample has other DNA sequences that encode this CDR3 too. V gene TRBV6-5 combines with J gene TRBJ1-3, with D possibly being TRBD1 (5 bases). With 5 bases removed from V and 1 base from J, the gap between germline ends came to 6 bases. CDR3 length: 13 amino acids. From germline, CDR1 is MNHEY and CDR2 SVGAGI. The CDR3, as DNA: TGTGCCAGCAGTAGGACATCTGGAAACACCATATATTTT. Protein sequence: CASSRTSGNTIYF.

The rearrangement links TRBV18 to TRBJ2-3; D uncertain. CDR1 and CDR2 (germline): KGHSH, LQKENI. The germline V and J ends were trimmed by 0 bases and 2 bases, with 9 bases remaining between them. The CDR3 has 15 amino acids. Written as DNA, the CDR3 is TGTGCCAGCTCACCACCGCCTTGGCTCACAGATACGCAGTATTTT. Translated, it gives CASSPPPWLTDTQYF.

V usage is TRBV7-9 and J usage is TRBJ1-2; TRBD1 aligns across 9 bases. The CDR3 sequence is 14 residues long. J lost 8 bases, V lost 1 base, and 5 bases had no gene match. The V gene's germline CDR1 is SEHNR and CDR2 FQNEAQ (reference sequence). The chain's CDR3 is CASSLEGQGVGYTF. The CDR3 DNA sequence: TGTGCCAGCAGCTTAGAGGGACAGGGAGTCGGCTACACCTTC.

The rearrangement joins TRBV30 to TRBJ2-7; TRBD1 agrees at 10 bases. The CDR3 runs to 15 residues. Germline V gives CDR1 GTSNPN, CDR2 SVGIG (reference sequence). V was clipped by 0 bases and J by 4 bases; unmatched bases: 6. CDR3 in amino acids: CAWSVRQGAGYEQYF. CDR3 nucleotide sequence: TGTGCCTGGAGTGTACGACAGGGGGCTGGGTACGAGCAGTACTTC. The variable domain in full, completed from reference TRBV30 and TRBJ2-7, reads SQTIHQWPATLVQPVGSPLSLECTVEGTSNPNLYWYRQAAGRGLQLLFYSVGIGQISSEVPQNLSASRPQDRQFILSSKKLLLSDSGFYLCAWSVRQGAGYEQYFGPGTRLTVT.

The gene calls are TRBV4-1 and TRBJ2-6; D unclear. Trimming left V 4 bases short and J 0 bases short, with 7 bases between. The CDR3 consists of 15 residues. The germline V gene has CDR1 MGHRA and CDR2 YSYEKL. This CDR3 is CASSRSLSGANVLTF. DNA for the CDR3: TGCGCCAGCAGCCGGTCCCTCTCTGGGGCCAACGTCCTGACTTTC.

The chain uses TRBV19 and TRBJ1-2; D gene unclear. The CDR3 length is 16 residues. Trimming took 1 base from V and 3 from J, leaving 15 bases between them. Germline V gene lookup returns CDR1 LNHDA and CDR2 SQIVND (reference sequence). CDR3 coding DNA: TGTGCCAGTAGTATAGGGAGGACCCAAGCGCACTATGGCTACACCTTC. This sequence encodes CASSIGRTQAHYGYTF.

This sequence joins TRBV9 and TRBJ2-3, with D unclear. The CDR3 is made up of 16 amino acids. CDR1 and CDR2 (germline): SGDLS, YYNGEE. The ends were cut back, 3 bases at V and 0 bases at J, with 14 bases in the middle. CDR3 in amino acids: CASSATETGSTDTQYF. In nucleotides, the CDR3 is TGTGCCAGCAGCGCCACCGAGACCGGGAGCACAGATACGCAGTATTTT. Together with reference TRBV9 and TRBJ2-3, the CDR3 gives the full variable domain: DSGVTQTPKHLITATGQRVTLRCSPRSGDLSVYWYQQSLDQGLQFLIQYYNGEERAKGNILERFSAQQFPDLHSELNLSSLELGDSALYFCASSATETGSTDTQYFGPGTRLTVL.

CDR3 sequence (DNA): TGTGCCAGCAGTTTAGAGGGGAGTTATAGCAATCAGCCCCAGCATTTT. As protein: CASSLEGSYSNQPQHF. The chain recombines TRBV28 with TRBJ1-5; TRBD1 might be the D (5 bases). Trimming took off 2 bases at V and 0 bases at J, with 11 bases between the two ends. The CDR3 spans 16 residues. Germline loops: CDR1 MDHEN, CDR2 SYDVKM. Full variable domain (rest looked up from reference TRBV28 and TRBJ1-5): DVKVTQSSRYLVKRTGEKVFLECVQDMDHENMFWYRQDPGLGLRLIYFSYDVKMKEKGDIPEGYSVSREKKERFSLILESASTNQTSMYLCASSLEGSYSNQPQHFGDGTRLSIL.

V is TRBV19 and J is TRBJ2-2, with D perhaps TRBD1 (5 bases). The germline gives CDR1 LNHDA, CDR2 SQIVND (reference sequence). The CDR3 loop spans 14 amino acids. Trimming pared 7 bases from V and 5 bases from J, leaving 14 bases between. The CDR3, as DNA: TGTGCCAGTATGCCCCCCAGGGTAACCGGGGAGCTGTTTTTT. Its protein product is CASMPPRVTGELFF.

The sample holds many counts of this clone. The same CDR3 arises from other DNA sequences in this sample as well. The chain carries TRBV7-2 and TRBJ1-2; D is possibly TRBD1 (5 bases). V was trimmed by 5 bases and J by 2 bases, leaving 9 bases between them. Looked up from germline, CDR1 is SGHTA and CDR2 is FQGNSA. The CDR3 contains 13 residues. The chain's CDR3 is CASSQGPNYGYTF. In DNA, the CDR3 is TGTGCCAGCAGCCAGGGACCGAACTATGGCTACACCTTC.

J is TRBJ1-2 and V is TRBV7-2, with 9 bases aligning to TRBD1. CDR1 and CDR2 (germline): SGHTA, FQGNSA. This CDR3 spans 16 amino acids. V dropped 0 bases and J dropped 2; count of bases not matched to a gene: 4. This CDR3 is CASSLAGQGGNYGYTF. In DNA, the CDR3 is TGTGCCAGCAGCTTAGCGGGACAGGGTGGGAACTATGGCTACACCTTC.

This clone has a handful of counts. V usage is TRBV7-2 and J usage is TRBJ2-3; D perhaps matches TRBD2 (6 bases). The CDR3 extends over 15 amino acids. Trimming stripped 2 bases from V and 1 base from J, with 10 bases between. Germline CDR1 SGHTA, CDR2 FQGNSA. The chain's CDR3 is CASSLMSSGTDTQYF. The CDR3 DNA is TGTGCCAGCAGCTTAATGTCTAGCGGCACAGATACGCAGTATTTT.